One and the same sample provided the 11 T cell receptor beta chains below, sequenced in a study of shared T cell receptors in the human thymus. Here immunoSEQ multiplex PCR was the method, and the copy in TCRdb shows in-frame clones only, minus some. The table lists hundreds of thousands of clones, more than 70% of them singletons. This same sample was also taken into another study, of human thymus T cells.

Specimen: thymocytes. All receptors derive from a boy in the first two years of life with a congenital heart defect.

The V gene is TRBV7-2, the J gene TRBJ2-3; TRBD1 is a possible D gene (6 bases). The ends were cut back, 5 bases at V and 2 bases at J, with 26 bases in the middle. Looked up from germline, CDR1 is SGHTA and CDR2 is FQGNSA. The CDR3 sequence is 19 residues long. The CDR3 DNA is TGTGCCAGCAGCCGTAACTTCCGGACAGATAGTACTCACACAGATACGCAGTATTTT. This codes for CASSRNFRTDSTHTDTQYF.

The gene calls are TRBV30 and TRBJ1-6; 7 bases agree with TRBD1. CDR1 is GTSNPN, CDR2 SVGIG, per germline (reference sequence). Trimming took 4 bases from V and 4 from J; bases not matched to a gene: 10. This CDR3 contains 16 residues. CDR3 in DNA: TGTGCCTGGACAGGGGGGATTTTAGGGTATAATTCACCCCTCCACTTT. Protein sequence: CAWTGGILGYNSPLHF.

This chain connects TRBV19 to TRBJ2-1, with 9 bases identical to TRBD2. Germline V gives CDR1 LNHDA, CDR2 SQIVND (reference sequence). With V trimmed by 1 base and J by 6 bases, 7 bases remained unmatched. The CDR3 is 16 residues long. CDR3 DNA sequence: TGTGCCAGTAGTATAGCCGGCGGGGGGGCCGTCAATGAGCAGTTCTTC. This sequence encodes CASSIAGGGAVNEQFF.

This clone was recorded a few times. The rearrangement uses TRBV11-2 and TRBJ1-1; no clear D gene. CDR1 and CDR2 (germline): SGHAT, FQNNGV. The CDR3 is 17 residues long. Trimming left V 1 base short and J 0 bases short, with 15 bases between. CDR3 loop: CASSLGLAGMVNTEAFF. Here the CDR3 DNA reads TGTGCCAGCAGCTTAGGGCTTGCGGGGATGGTGAACACTGAAGCTTTCTTT.

V and J are TRBV30 and TRBJ2-7; D may be TRBD1 (6 bases). CDR3 size: 11 residues. Germline assignment: CDR1 GTSNPN and CDR2 SVGIG (reference sequence). The V end lost 1 base, the J end lost 5 bases, and 6 bases lay between the germline ends. The CDR3: CAWSDRDEQYF. Written as DNA, the CDR3 is TGTGCCTGGAGTGACAGGGACGAGCAGTACTTC. Full variable domain (rest looked up from reference TRBV30 and TRBJ2-7): SQTIHQWPATLVQPVGSPLSLECTVEGTSNPNLYWYRQAAGRGLQLLFYSVGIGQISSEVPQNLSASRPQDRQFILSSKKLLLSDSGFYLCAWSDRDEQYFGPGTRLTVT.

This clone has only a few counts. CDR3 sequence reads: CASSPTQGFGSASFNEQFF. For the CDR3, the DNA is TGTGCCAGCAGTCCAACTCAAGGTTTCGGCAGCGCATCGTTCAATGAGCAGTTCTTC. The chain is built from TRBV28 and TRBJ2-1; D is unclear. The CDR3 has 19 residues. V lost 5 bases and J 6 bases, leaving 29 bases between the germline ends. Germline-derived CDR1 and CDR2 are MDHEN and SYDVKM.

The chain uses TRBV7-4 and TRBJ2-5; possibly TRBD1 for D (6 bases). From germline, CDR1 is SGHVT and CDR2 SQSDAQ. V lost 3 bases and J lost 1, with 21 bases in between. The CDR3 has 18 residues. DNA for the CDR3: TGTGCCAGCAGCTTGGGGGAAACAGGGACGCCCCGCCAAGAGACCCAGTACTTC. Translated: CASSLGETGTPRQETQYF. The full variable domain, completed using reference TRBV7-4 and TRBJ2-5, is GAGVSQSPRYKVAKRGRDVALRCDSISGHVTLYWYRQTLGQGSEVLTYSQSDAQRDKSGRPSGRFSAERPERSVSTLKIQRTEQGDSAVYLCASSLGETGTPRQETQYFGPGTRLLVL.

The chain is built from TRBV7-2 and TRBJ2-3; 11 nucleotides agree with TRBD2. The CDR3 totals 18 residues. The germline V gene encodes CDR1 SGHTA and CDR2 FQGNSA. The ends lost 2 bases at V and 5 bases at J; junction bases unmatched: 12. The CDR3 loop reads CASSLTHETSGAGDTQYF. The CDR3 DNA reads TGTGCCAGCAGCTTAACCCACGAGACTAGCGGGGCCGGAGATACGCAGTATTTT.

The V call is TRBV5-6, the J call TRBJ2-1; perhaps TRBD2 as D (6 bases). Germline CDR1 and CDR2: SGHDT and YYEEEE. The length of the CDR3 is 18 residues. Trimming pared 1 base from V and 4 bases from J, leaving 21 bases between. CDR3 coding DNA: TGTGCCAGCAGCTTGATTCGTTTGGAGGGGACCCAATACAATGAGCAGTTCTTC. Protein: CASSLIRLEGTQYNEQFF.

The chain is built from TRBV5-1 and TRBJ2-7; tentatively, D is TRBD2 (6 bases). This CDR3 contains 13 residues. Germline V gives CDR1 SGHRS, CDR2 YFSETQ. Trimming pared 5 bases from V and 0 bases from J, leaving 9 bases between. CDR3 in DNA: TGCGCCAGCAGGGAGGGCATCTCCTACGAGCAGTACTTC. Translating gives CASREGISYEQYF.

The rearrangement joins TRBV4-3 to TRBJ2-1, with 9 bases matching TRBD1. The CDR3 totals 22 residues. In germline, CDR1 is LGHNA, CDR2 YSLEER. The junction had 20 bases not matched to a gene; V was cut back by 2 bases and J by 0 bases. The CDR3 loop reads CASSQSPGQGKQRGSSYNEQFF. The CDR3 nucleotides read TGCGCCAGCAGCCAAAGTCCAGGACAGGGGAAGCAGCGGGGCAGCTCCTACAATGAGCAGTTCTTC.